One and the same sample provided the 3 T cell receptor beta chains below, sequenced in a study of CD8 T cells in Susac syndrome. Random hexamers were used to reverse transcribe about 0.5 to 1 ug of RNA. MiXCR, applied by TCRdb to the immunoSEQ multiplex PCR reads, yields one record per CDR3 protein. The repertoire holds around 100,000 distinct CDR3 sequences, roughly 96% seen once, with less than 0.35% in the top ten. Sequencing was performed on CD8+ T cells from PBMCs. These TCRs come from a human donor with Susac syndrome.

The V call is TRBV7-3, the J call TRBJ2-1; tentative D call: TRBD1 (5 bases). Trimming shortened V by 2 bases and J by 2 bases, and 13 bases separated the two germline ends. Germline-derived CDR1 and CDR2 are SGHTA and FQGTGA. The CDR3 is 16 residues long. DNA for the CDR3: TGTGCCAGCAGCTTAGGGGCGGCGCGACCCTACAATGAGCAGTTCTTC. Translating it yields CASSLGAARPYNEQFF. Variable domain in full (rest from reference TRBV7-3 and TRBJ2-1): GAGVSQTPSNKVTEKGKYVELRCDPISGHTALYWYRQSLGQGPEFLIYFQGTGAADDSGLPNDRFFAVRPEGSVSTLKIQRTERGDSAVYLCASSLGAARPYNEQFFGPGTRLTVL.

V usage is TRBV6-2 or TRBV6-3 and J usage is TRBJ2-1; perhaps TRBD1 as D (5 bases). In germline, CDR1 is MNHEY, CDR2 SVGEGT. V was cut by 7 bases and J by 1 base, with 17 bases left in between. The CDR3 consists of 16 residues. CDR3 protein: CASNQDQGVSYNEQFF. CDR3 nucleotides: TGTGCCAGCAACCAGGACCAAGGGGTGTCCTACAATGAGCAGTTCTTC.

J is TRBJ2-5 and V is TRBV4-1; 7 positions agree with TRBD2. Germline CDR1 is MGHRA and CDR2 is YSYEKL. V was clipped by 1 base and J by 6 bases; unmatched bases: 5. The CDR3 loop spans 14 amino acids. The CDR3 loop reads CASSQGTRSQTQYF. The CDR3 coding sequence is TGCGCCAGCAGCCAAGGGACTAGGAGCCAGACCCAGTACTTC.